Below are 24 T cell receptor beta chains sequenced from a single sample in a study of CD8+ T cells in alopecia areata. The authors extracted RNA and reverse transcribed it into cDNA as the sequencing template. This table comes from immunoSEQ multiplex PCR, and its TCRdb copy is limited to in-frame clones, with some not included. The table shows roughly 200,000 clones, with around 63% occurring only once. Material: CD4+ T cells sorted from blood, obtained at week 0. The receptor set was obtained from a human donor with alopecia areata.

The chain couples TRBV30 to TRBJ2-5; TRBD2 matches at 10 bases. Germline lookup yields CDR1 GTSNPN and CDR2 SVGIG (reference sequence). The CDR3 covers 18 residues. V shed 5 bases, J shed 1 base, and the junction held 16 bases outside the gene matches. Here the CDR3 DNA reads TGTGCCTGGGCCGGAAGAAAGCGGGGGGGCAGAGTCCAAGAGACCCAGTACTTC. Its translation is CAWAGRKRGGRVQETQYF.

J is TRBJ1-2 and V is TRBV27, with TRBD1 as a possible D gene (6 bases). In germline, CDR1 is MNHEY, CDR2 SMNVEV (reference sequence). Trimming cost V 6 bases and J 7 bases, with 24 bases left between them. This CDR3 has 16 residues. For the CDR3, the DNA is TGTGCCAGCAGAGGAATTACAGGGACCTGGGAGATTGGCTACACCTTC. Amino acids: CASRGITGTWEIGYTF.

A word on this clone: The junction does not match germline at one end; this may be a read error. This chain connects TRBV30 to TRBJ1-1; 11 bases are shared with TRBD1. The length of the CDR3 is 14 residues. CDR1 is GTSNPN, CDR2 SVGIG, per germline (reference sequence). CDR3 nucleotide sequence: TGTGCCTGGAACCGGGACAGGGGGAACCCTGAAGCTTTCTTT. Protein product: CAWNRDRGNPEAFF.

The J gene is TRBJ2-1, the V gene TRBV29-1; D perhaps matches TRBD2 (5 bases). CDR3 length: 11 amino acids. Germline V lookup: CDR1 SQVTM, CDR2 ANQGSEA. Trimming cost V 6 bases and J 14 bases, with 17 bases left between them. CDR3 protein: CSVAQGWGEFF. CDR3 DNA: TGCAGCGTAGCGCAAGGATGGGGAGAGTTCTTC.

The chain joins TRBV28 to TRBJ2-7; 8 nucleotides agree with TRBD1. The CDR3 spans 15 residues. The germline CDR1 and CDR2 sequences are MDHEN and SYDVKM. J gave up 5 bases and V 3 bases, and 9 bases lay outside the gene matches. The CDR3 here is CASSFPAGGRNEQYF. CDR3 nucleotides: TGTGCCAGCAGTTTTCCAGCAGGGGGCAGGAACGAGCAGTACTTC.

The chain couples TRBV7-3 to TRBJ2-7, with TRBD1 matching over 8 bases. Germline V gene data show CDR1 as SGHTA and CDR2 as FQGTGA. The CDR3 is 17 residues long. The trim removed 7 bases at V and 6 bases at J, leaving 20 bases unmatched. CDR3 nucleotides: TGTGCCAGCAATTTCAGACTTGGGGCAGGGGGCTGGTCCGAGCAGTACTTC. It yields the protein CASNFRLGAGGWSEQYF.

This chain joins TRBV30 and TRBJ1-6; D unresolved. The CDR3 length is 14 residues. The V gene's germline CDR1 is GTSNPN and CDR2 SVGIG (reference sequence). Between the trimmed V and J ends, which lost 0 bases and 1 base, there was a span of 4 bases. The CDR3 nucleotides read TGTGCCTGGAGTGTAGATTCCTATAATTCACCCCTCCACTTT. Translating gives CAWSVDSYNSPLHF.

This clone showed up just a few times. The chain couples TRBV29-1 to TRBJ2-1, with D perhaps assigned TRBD1 or TRBD2 (7 bases each). Germline-derived CDR1 and CDR2 are SQVTM and ANQGSEA. The CDR3 consists of 12 residues. The V gene lost 8 bases and the J gene lost 8 bases, with 16 bases spanning the gap. CDR3 bases: TGCAGCTCAACAGGGGCGGGGGATGAGCAGTTCTTC. It is translated as CSSTGAGDEQFF.

This clone was detected a few times. The chain has TRBV29-1 and TRBJ2-5; 7 bases are a match to TRBD2. Germline trimming cut 8 bases from V and 10 bases from J; bases unmatched to any gene: 16. Germline V CDR1 and CDR2: SQVTM, ANQGSEA. The CDR3 extends over 13 amino acids. The DNA for the CDR3 is TGCAGCTTCCGATGGGGGAGGGCCCTGAGCCAGTACTTC. Translation: CSFRWGRALSQYF.

The gene calls are TRBV29-1 and TRBJ2-1; TRBD1 aligns across 10 bases. The CDR3 consists of 18 residues. Germline V gene data show CDR1 as SQVTM and CDR2 as ANQGSEA. V trimming: 7 bases; J trimming: 5 bases; junction bases outside the gene matches: 20. In DNA, the CDR3 is TGCAGCGCTCGAACTTATACCGGGACAGGGGTTCCTGACAATGAGCAGTTCTTC. Its translation is CSARTYTGTGVPDNEQFF.

This rearrangement joins TRBV6-6 to TRBJ2-1, with 13 bases that match TRBD2. The CDR3 runs 15 residues. V shed 6 bases and J 9 bases; nucleotides not matched to a gene: 8. CDR1 is MNHNY, CDR2 SVGAGI, per germline (reference sequence). CDR3 DNA: TGTGCCAGCAGCCGGACTAGCGGGGGATCGGGTGAGCAGTTCTTC. Translated: CASSRTSGGSGEQFF.

V gene TRBV30 combines with J gene TRBJ1-5; no clear D. V lost 2 bases and J 2 bases, leaving 16 bases between the germline ends. The CDR3 loop spans 16 amino acids. Germline values: CDR1 GTSNPN, CDR2 SVGIG (reference sequence). As DNA, the CDR3 is TGTGCCTGGAGTACCCCTGTCCCGGAGGGCAATCAGCCCCAGCATTTT. Translating gives CAWSTPVPEGNQPQHF.

This clone was seen a handful of times. The V call is TRBV6-4, the J call TRBJ1-1; 9 nucleotides line up with TRBD1. Trimming took 4 bases from V and 5 from J; bases not matched to a gene: 8. The CDR3 is 15 residues long. CDR1 is MRHNA, CDR2 SNTAGT, per germline. This CDR3 is CASSAQQGAGTEAFF. The CDR3 DNA follows: TGTGCCAGCAGTGCCCAACAGGGGGCCGGGACTGAAGCTTTCTTT.

This rearrangement joins TRBV30 to TRBJ2-1; no clear D. V was trimmed by 0 bases and J by 6 bases, leaving 12 bases between them. CDR1 GTSNPN and CDR2 SVGIG come from the germline V gene (reference sequence). This CDR3 region has 14 residues. The CDR3 sequence: CAWSVSPLGNEQFF. CDR3 sequence (DNA): TGTGCCTGGAGTGTCTCCCCTCTTGGCAATGAGCAGTTCTTC.

CDR3 in DNA: TGTGCCTGGGCAGGACAGGGAGACATTCAGTACTTC. Its translation is CAWAGQGDIQYF. The gene calls are TRBV30 and TRBJ2-4; 8 nucleotides match TRBD1. This CDR3 region has 12 residues. Looked up from germline, CDR1 is GTSNPN and CDR2 is SVGIG (reference sequence). V was clipped by 5 bases and J by 8 bases; unmatched bases: 5.

The chain employs TRBV7-6 and TRBJ2-3; 9 bases are shared with TRBD2. CDR1 is SGHVS and CDR2 is FNYEAQ in the germline V gene. With 2 bases clipped from V and 3 bases from J, the junction kept 3 bases outside the gene matches. There are 15 residues in the CDR3. CDR3 sequence reads: CASSLRRGGTDTQYF. The CDR3 nucleotides read TGTGCCAGCAGCTTAAGGCGGGGGGGAACAGATACGCAGTATTTT. The entire variable domain, with the rest obtained from reference TRBV7-6 and TRBJ2-3, is as follows: GAGVSQSPRYKVTKRGQDVALRCDPISGHVSLYWYRQALGQGPEFLTYFNYEAQQDKSGLPNDRFSAERPEGSISTLTIQRTEQRDSAMYRCASSLRRGGTDTQYFGPGTRLTVL.

Written as DNA, the CDR3 is TGTGCCAGCAGCGCAGACAGGGTCGGACAGCCCCAGCATTTT. It codes for CASSADRVGQPQHF. The chain is built from TRBV9 and TRBJ1-5, with 7 positions matching TRBD1. Germline assignment: CDR1 SGDLS and CDR2 YYNGEE. This CDR3 spans 14 amino acids. V trimming: 3 bases; J trimming: 7 bases; junction bases outside the gene matches: 7.

The chain uses TRBV29-1 and TRBJ2-7; D is undetermined. Deletions cut 7 bases from V and 6 bases from J, with 16 bases between. The CDR3 is 12 residues long. Germline loops: CDR1 SQVTM, CDR2 ANQGSEA. DNA for the CDR3: TGCAGCGGGGGATCTGGGGTGGGCGAGCAGTACTTC. Amino acids: CSGGSGVGEQYF.

V is TRBV30 and J is TRBJ2-7; D ambiguous. The ends were cut back, 4 bases at V and 0 bases at J, with 7 bases in the middle. The CDR3 runs 12 residues. The germline gives CDR1 GTSNPN, CDR2 SVGIG (reference sequence). Here the CDR3 DNA reads TGTGCCTGGAAAGGAAGCTCCTACGAGCAGTACTTC. Translated: CAWKGSSYEQYF.

The rearrangement uses TRBV29-1 and TRBJ2-7; no clear D gene. Germline lookup yields CDR1 SQVTM and CDR2 ANQGSEA. This CDR3 has 13 amino acids. V shed 7 bases and J shed 4 bases, with 17 bases lying between them. As DNA, the CDR3 is TGCAGCGGGGGTGGTTCGAGTTCGTACGAGCAGTACTTC. The encoded protein is CSGGGSSSYEQYF.

The sample holds a few counts of this clone. This chain connects TRBV5-1 to TRBJ2-1; 8 bases match TRBD2. The trim removed 0 bases at V and 0 bases at J, leaving 11 bases unmatched. Germline V gives CDR1 SGHRS, CDR2 YFSETQ. This CDR3 is built from 19 residues. The CDR3 region has the DNA TGCGCCAGCAGCTTGGCTCCCCCGGCGGGGGGTTCCTCCTACAATGAGCAGTTCTTC. Translation: CASSLAPPAGGSSYNEQFF.

The chain joins TRBV2 to TRBJ1-6, with D perhaps matching TRBD1 (6 bases). The V and J ends lost 1 base and 6 bases respectively, with 10 bases between them. Germline loops: CDR1 SNHLY, CDR2 FYNNEI. The CDR3 length is 15 residues. For the CDR3, the DNA is TGTGCCAGCAGTGAAGTAATGGGGGCTAATTCACCCCTCCACTTT. It codes for CASSEVMGANSPLHF.

The chain has TRBV5-1 and TRBJ1-1; no reliable D call. The CDR3 runs 14 residues. The germline gives CDR1 SGHRS, CDR2 YFSETQ. V shed 0 bases and J shed 0 bases, with 6 bases lying between them. The chain's CDR3 is CASSLAAMNTEAFF. CDR3 bases: TGCGCCAGCAGCTTGGCAGCCATGAACACTGAAGCTTTCTTT.

The chain links TRBV20-1 to TRBJ1-1; unclear D gene. Germline lookup yields CDR1 DFQATT and CDR2 SNEGSKA (reference sequence). The V gene lost 0 bases and the J gene lost 5 bases, with 1 base spanning the gap. The CDR3 covers 10 residues. In DNA, the CDR3 is TGCAGTGCTAGAGAAACTGAAGCTTTCTTT. This sequence encodes CSARETEAFF.